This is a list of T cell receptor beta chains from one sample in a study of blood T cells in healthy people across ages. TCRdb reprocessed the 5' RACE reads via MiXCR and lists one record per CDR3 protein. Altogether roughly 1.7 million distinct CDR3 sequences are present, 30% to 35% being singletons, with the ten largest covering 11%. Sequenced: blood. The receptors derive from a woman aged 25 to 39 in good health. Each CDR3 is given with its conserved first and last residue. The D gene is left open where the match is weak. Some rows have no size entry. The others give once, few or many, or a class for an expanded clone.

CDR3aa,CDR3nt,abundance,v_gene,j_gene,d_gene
CASSLSRRNTGELFF,TGTGCCAGCAGCTTGTCGAGGCGAAACACCGGGGAGCTGTTTTTT,.,TRBV7-2,TRBJ2-2,.
CASSEMHHYGYTF,TGTGCCAGCAGTGAAATGCACCACTATGGCTACACCTTC,.,TRBV6-1,TRBJ1-2,.
CSRPGLYGYTF,TGCAGTCGTCCTGGACTTTATGGCTACACCTTC,.,TRBV20-1,TRBJ1-2,.
CASSPRDSPYGYTF,TGCGCCAGCAGCCCCCGTGACAGTCCTTATGGCTACACCTTC,few,TRBV5-1,TRBJ1-2,.
CAISEVGSGKEQFF,TGTGCCATCAGTGAGGTCGGTAGCGGAAAAGAGCAGTTCTTC,few,TRBV10-3,TRBJ2-1,.
CSAGQSSYEQYF,TGCAGTGCAGGACAAAGCTCCTACGAGCAGTACTTC,many,TRBV20-1,TRBJ2-7,.
CSAELREFEKLFF,TGCAGTGCGGAGCTAAGGGAATTTGAAAAGCTGTTTTTT,.,TRBV20-1,TRBJ1-4,.
CSVKPRLSYNEQFF,TGCAGTGTCAAGCCCAGACTGTCCTACAATGAGCAGTTCTTC,.,TRBV20-1,TRBJ2-1,.
CAIRGLRGRQPQHF,TGTGCCATCAGGGGCTTAAGAGGACGTCAGCCCCAGCATTTT,once,TRBV24-1,TRBJ1-5,.
CASSAEGYRPDPEAFF,TGTGCCAGCAGCGCAGAGGGTTATCGACCTGACCCTGAAGCTTTCTTT,.,TRBV9,TRBJ1-1,.